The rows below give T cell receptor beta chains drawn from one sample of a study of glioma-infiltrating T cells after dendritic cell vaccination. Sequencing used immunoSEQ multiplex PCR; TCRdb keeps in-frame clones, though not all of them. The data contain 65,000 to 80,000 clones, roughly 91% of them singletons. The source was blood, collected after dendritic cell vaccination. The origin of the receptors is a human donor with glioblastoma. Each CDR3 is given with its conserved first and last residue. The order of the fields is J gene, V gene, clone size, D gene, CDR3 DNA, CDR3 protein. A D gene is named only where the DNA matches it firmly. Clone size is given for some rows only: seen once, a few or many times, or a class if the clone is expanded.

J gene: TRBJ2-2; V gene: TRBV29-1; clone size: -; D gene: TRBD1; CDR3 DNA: TGCAGCATGAAACAGGGGGCCGGGGAGCTGTTTTTT; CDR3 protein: CSMKQGAGELFF
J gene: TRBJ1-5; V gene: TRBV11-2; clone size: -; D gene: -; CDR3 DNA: TGTGCCAGCAGCAAGACCAGGGATCAGCCCCAGCATTTT; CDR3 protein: CASSKTRDQPQHF
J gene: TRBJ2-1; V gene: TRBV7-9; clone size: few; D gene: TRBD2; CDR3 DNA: TGTGCCAGCAGCTTGAGGGTAGGGACTAGCGGAGGAGGGAATGAGCAGTTCTTC; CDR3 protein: CASSLRVGTSGGGNEQFF
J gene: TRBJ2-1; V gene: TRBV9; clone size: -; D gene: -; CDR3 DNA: TGTGCCAGCAGCACCCGGACAGCGAGCTCCTACAATGAGCAGTTCTTC; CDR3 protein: CASSTRTASSYNEQFF
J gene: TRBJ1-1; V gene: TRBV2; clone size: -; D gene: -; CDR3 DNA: TGTGCCAGCAGTAGTCAGGGGAACACTGAAGCTTTCTTT; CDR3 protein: CASSSQGNTEAFF
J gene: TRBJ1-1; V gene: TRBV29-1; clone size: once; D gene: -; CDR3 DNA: TGCAGCGTTGAAGGTGCAAGTAGTCCTGAAGCTTTCTTT; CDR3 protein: CSVEGASSPEAFF
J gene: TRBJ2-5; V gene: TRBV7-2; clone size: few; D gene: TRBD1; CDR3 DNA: TGTGCCAGCAAACCCCGGGGGGACAGGGTTTGGGAGACCCAGTACTTC; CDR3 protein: CASKPRGDRVWETQYF
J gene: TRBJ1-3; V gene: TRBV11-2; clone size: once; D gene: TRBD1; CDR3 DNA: TGTGCCAGCAGCCCACAGGGGGTTGGAAACACCATATATTTT; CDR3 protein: CASSPQGVGNTIYF
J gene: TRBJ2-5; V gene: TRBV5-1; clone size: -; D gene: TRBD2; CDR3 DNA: TGCGCCAGCAGCTCTCCACCGGGACTAGCGGGGGGGCCGCAGACCCAGTACTTC; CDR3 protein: CASSSPPGLAGGPQTQYF
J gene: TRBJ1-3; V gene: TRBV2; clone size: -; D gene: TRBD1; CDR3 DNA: TGTGCCAGCAGTTTGACAGGGGTAGGAAACACCATATATTTT; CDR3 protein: CASSLTGVGNTIYF
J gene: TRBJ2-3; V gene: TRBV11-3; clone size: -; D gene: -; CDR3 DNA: TGTGCCAGCAGCTTAGGGGACAACACAGATACGCAGTATTTT; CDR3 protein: CASSLGDNTDTQYF
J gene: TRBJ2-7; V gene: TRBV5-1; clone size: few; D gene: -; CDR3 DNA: TGCGCCAGCGGACCGACAGGAAAGACCTCCTACGAGCAGTACTTC; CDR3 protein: CASGPTGKTSYEQYF
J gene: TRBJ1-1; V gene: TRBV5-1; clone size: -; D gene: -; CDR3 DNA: TGCGCCAGCAGCTTACAGGGGAACACTGAAGCTTTCTTT; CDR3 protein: CASSLQGNTEAFF
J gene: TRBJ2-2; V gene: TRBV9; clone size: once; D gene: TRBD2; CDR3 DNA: TGTGCCAGCAGCGTCGTTAGCGGGAGGGCCGGTACCGGGGAGCTGTTTTTT; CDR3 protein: CASSVVSGRAGTGELFF
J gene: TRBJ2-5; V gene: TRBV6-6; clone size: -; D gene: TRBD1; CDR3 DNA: TGTGCCAGCAGAACTACCCCGGGACAGGGAACGTACTTC; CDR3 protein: CASRTTPGQGTYF
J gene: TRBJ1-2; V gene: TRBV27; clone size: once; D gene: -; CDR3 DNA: TGTGCCAGCAGTTTATCTTCGGGTCTTGGCTACACCTTC; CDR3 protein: CASSLSSGLGYTF
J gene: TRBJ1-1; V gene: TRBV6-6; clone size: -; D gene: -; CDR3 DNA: TGTGCCAGCAGTTACTCGCTACAGGTCGACGCTGAAGCTTTCTTT; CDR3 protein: CASSYSLQVDAEAFF
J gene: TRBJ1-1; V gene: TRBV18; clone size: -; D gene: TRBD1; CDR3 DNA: TGTGCCAGCTCCGGGACAGGGCTTACTGAAGCTTTCTTT; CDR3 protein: CASSGTGLTEAFF
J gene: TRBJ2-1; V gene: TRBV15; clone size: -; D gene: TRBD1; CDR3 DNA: TGTGCCACCAGCAGAGGGGCGGGACAGGGGAACAATGAGCAGTTCTTC; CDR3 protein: CATSRGAGQGNNEQFF
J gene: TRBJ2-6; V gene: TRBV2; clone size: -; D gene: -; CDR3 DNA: TGTGCCAGCAGCGTATCGGGACTCATTATCTCTGGGGCCAACGTCCTGACTTTC; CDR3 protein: CASSVSGLIISGANVLTF
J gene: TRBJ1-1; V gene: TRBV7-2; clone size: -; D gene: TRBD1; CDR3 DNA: TGTGCCAGCAGCTTAGTGGGGGACAGGTTTCCTTTCTTT; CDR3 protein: CASSLVGDRFPFF
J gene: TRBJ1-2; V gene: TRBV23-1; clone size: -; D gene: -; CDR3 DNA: TGCGCCAGCAGTCAACACGAGAGATCTAACTATGGCTACACCTTC; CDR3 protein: CASSQHERSNYGYTF
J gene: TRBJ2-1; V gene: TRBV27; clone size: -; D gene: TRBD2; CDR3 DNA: TGTGCCAGCACTGGGGGCCTAGCGGGGAACTTTTACAATGAGCAGTTCTTC; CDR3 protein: CASTGGLAGNFYNEQFF
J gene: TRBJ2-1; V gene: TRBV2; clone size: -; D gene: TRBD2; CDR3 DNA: TGTGCCAGCAGTGAACGCCCTAGCGGGAGGACTGAGCAGTTCTTC; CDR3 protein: CASSERPSGRTEQFF
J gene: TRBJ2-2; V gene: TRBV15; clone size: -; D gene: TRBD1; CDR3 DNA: TGTGCCACCAGCAACCGACAGGGTACCGGGGAGCTGTTTTTT; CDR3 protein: CATSNRQGTGELFF
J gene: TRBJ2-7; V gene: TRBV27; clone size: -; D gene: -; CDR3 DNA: TGTGCCAGCAGCCCGACAGCGCTTCACTACGAGCAGTACTTC; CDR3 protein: CASSPTALHYEQYF
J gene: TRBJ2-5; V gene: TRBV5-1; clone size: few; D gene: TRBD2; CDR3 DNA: TGCGCCAGCAGCCTTAGCGGGGGGACCCAAGAGACCCAGTACTTC; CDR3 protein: CASSLSGGTQETQYF
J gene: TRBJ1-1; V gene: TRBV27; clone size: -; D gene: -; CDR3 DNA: TGTGCCAGCAGTTTATGGGGAGGGGTTGGAACTGAAGCTTTCTTT; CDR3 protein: CASSLWGGVGTEAFF
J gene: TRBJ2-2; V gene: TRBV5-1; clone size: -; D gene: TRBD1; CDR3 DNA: TGCGCCAGCAGCTTCGGACAGGGAGGCACCGGGGAGCTGTTTTTT; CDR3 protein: CASSFGQGGTGELFF
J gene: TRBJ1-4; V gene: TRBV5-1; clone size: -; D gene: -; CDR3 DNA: TGCGCCAGCAGCGTCGGGAAAGGAGATGAAAAACTGTTTTTT; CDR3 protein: CASSVGKGDEKLFF
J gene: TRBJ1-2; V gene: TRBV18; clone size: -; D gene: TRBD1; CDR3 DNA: TGTGCCAGCTCAGAGGGACAGGCTAGGGGCTACACCTTC; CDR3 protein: CASSEGQARGYTF
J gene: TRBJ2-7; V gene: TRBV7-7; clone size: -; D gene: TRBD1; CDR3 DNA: TGTGCCAGCAGCTCCGATAATCCCGGGACAGGCAGTGAGCAGTACTTC; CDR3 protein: CASSSDNPGTGSEQYF
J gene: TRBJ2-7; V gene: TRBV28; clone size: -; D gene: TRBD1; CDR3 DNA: TGTGCCAGCAGTCTACAGGGGTCCTACGAGCAGTACTTC; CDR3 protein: CASSLQGSYEQYF
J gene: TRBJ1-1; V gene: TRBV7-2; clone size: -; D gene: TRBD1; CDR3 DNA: TGTGCCAGCAGCACTCCCCTGGGGCGACAGGGCCCTGAAGCTTTCTTT; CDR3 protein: CASSTPLGRQGPEAFF
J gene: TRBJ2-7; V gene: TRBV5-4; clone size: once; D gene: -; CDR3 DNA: TGTGCCAGCAGCGCAGCCGCAGGTATCTACGAGCAGTACTTC; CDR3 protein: CASSAAAGIYEQYF
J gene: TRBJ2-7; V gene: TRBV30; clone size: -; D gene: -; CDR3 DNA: TGTGCCTGGAGTGGGACACAGGTACCCGAGCAGTACTTC; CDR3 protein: CAWSGTQVPEQYF
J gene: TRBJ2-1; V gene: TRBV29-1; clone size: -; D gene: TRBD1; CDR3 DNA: TGCAGCTCGACAGGGTTCGTCGATGAGCAGTTCTTC; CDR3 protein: CSSTGFVDEQFF
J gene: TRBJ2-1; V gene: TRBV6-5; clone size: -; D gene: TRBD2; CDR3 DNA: TGTGCCAGCAGCGGCGGGGGACTAGGCTACAATGAGCAGTTCTTC; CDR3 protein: CASSGGGLGYNEQFF
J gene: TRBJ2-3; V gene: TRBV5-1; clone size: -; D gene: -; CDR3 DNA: TGCGCCAGCAGCCCCGGGGTATTCACAGATACGCAGTATTTT; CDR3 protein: CASSPGVFTDTQYF
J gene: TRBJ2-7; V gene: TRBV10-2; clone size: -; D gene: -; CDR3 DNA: TGCGCCAGCAGTGAGATTCAGTACGAGCAGTACTTC; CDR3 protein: CASSEIQYEQYF
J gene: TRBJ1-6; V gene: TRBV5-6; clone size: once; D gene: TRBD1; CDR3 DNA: TGTGCCAGCAGCCCTCTTGGGACAGGGGATGTTTCACCCCTCCACTTT; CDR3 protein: CASSPLGTGDVSPLHF
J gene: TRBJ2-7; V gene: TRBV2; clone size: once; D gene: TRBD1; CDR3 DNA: TGTGCCAGCATGGAGGACAGGACCATCTACGGGCAGTACTTC; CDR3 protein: CASMEDRTIYGQYF
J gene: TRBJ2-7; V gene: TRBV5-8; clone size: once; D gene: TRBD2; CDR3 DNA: TGTGCCAGCAGCTCTATAACTAGCGGGAGGGACGAGCAGTACTTC; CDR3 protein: CASSSITSGRDEQYF
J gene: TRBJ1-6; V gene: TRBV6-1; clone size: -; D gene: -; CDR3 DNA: TGTGCCAGCAGACCCCAGGGTGGAGATTCACCCCTCCACTTT; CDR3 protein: CASRPQGGDSPLHF
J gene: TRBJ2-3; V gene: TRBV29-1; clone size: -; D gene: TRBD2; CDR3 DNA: TGCAGCGTTGTGCACCCCCAGGGACTCAATCTAGCGGGAGGGCCGATTGTGGATACGCAGTATTTT; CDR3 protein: CSVVHPQGLNLAGGPIVDTQYF
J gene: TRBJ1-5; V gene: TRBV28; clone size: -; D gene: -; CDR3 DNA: TGTGCCAGCAGTTTGCTGCAGGGCGGTCAGCCCCAGCATTTT; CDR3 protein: CASSLLQGGQPQHF
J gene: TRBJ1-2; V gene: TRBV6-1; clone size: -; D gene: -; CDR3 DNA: TGTGCCAGCAGTGAAGAGCAGGGAATAGGCTACACCTTC; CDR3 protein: CASSEEQGIGYTF
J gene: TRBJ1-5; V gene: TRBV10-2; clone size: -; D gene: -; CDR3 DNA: TGCGCCAGCAGTGAGCGTAGGGGCGGCAATCAGCCCCAGCATTTT; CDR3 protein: CASSERRGGNQPQHF
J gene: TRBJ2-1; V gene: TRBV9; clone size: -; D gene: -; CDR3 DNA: TGTGCCAGCAGCGTTTCGACAGGAATCAACAATGAGCAGTTCTTC; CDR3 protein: CASSVSTGINNEQFF
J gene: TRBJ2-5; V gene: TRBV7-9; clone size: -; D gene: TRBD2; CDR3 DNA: TGTGCCAGCAGCTTATTAGCGGGAGGAGAGACCCAGTACTTC; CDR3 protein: CASSLLAGGETQYF
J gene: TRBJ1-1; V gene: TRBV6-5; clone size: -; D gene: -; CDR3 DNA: TGTGCCCTCAGGGGCGAAGCTTTCTTT; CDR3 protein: CALRGEAFF
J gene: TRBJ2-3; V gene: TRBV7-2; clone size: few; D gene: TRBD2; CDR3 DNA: TGTGCCAGCAGCCCCATAGCGGGGTGGGGGAATACGCAGTATTTT; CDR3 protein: CASSPIAGWGNTQYF
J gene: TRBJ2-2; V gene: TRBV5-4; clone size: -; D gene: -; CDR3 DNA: TGTGCCAGCAGCCTCCGGCCGGGAGTTCACACCGGGGAGCTGTTTTTT; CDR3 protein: CASSLRPGVHTGELFF
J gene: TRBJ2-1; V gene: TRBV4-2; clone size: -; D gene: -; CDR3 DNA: TGTGCCAGCAGCCAAGCGCGGGACAGAGATACGGTCTACAATGAGCAGTTCTTC; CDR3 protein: CASSQARDRDTVYNEQFF
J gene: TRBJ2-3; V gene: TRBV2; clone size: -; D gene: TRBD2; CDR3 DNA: TGTGCCAGCGTGCGGGGGGTAACTGATACGCAGTATTTT; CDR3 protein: CASVRGVTDTQYF
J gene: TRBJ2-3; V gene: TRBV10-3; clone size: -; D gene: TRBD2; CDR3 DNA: TGTGCCATCAGTGAGACTAGCGGGGGGGCTAAGACAGATACGCAGTATTTT; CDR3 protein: CAISETSGGAKTDTQYF